The 15 T cell receptor beta chains below were found in one sample sequenced in a study of cytomegalovirus exposure and HLA in healthy donors. The PCR contained 60 Vbeta and 13 Jbeta primers. This table comes from immunoSEQ multiplex PCR, and its TCRdb copy is limited to in-frame clones, with some not included. The sample records about 170,000 clones, 65% to 85% being singletons. Sample: PBMCs. The receptors derive from a woman in her 50s in good health and CMV-seropositive.

The genes are TRBV11-1 and TRBJ1-1, with D possibly matching TRBD1 (6 bases). Germline CDR1 reads SGHAT; CDR2 reads FQDESV (reference sequence). This CDR3 is built from 12 residues. Trimming took off 5 bases at V and 11 bases at J, with 15 bases between the two ends. The CDR3 DNA follows: TGTGCCAGCAGCCCTACTGCAGGGGACGCTTTCTTT. Encoded protein: CASSPTAGDAFF.

This chain connects TRBV7-2 to TRBJ1-1; D call uncertain. The CDR3 has 13 amino acids. V gave up 4 bases and J gave up 1 base, with 7 bases separating them. Germline CDR1 is SGHTA and CDR2 is FQGNSA. The CDR3 protein is CASSSPGNTEAFF. CDR3 coding DNA: TGTGCCAGCAGCTCCCCAGGGAACACTGAAGCTTTCTTT.

The count of this clone is one. The junction differs from germline at one of its ends, possibly a read error. V gene TRBV5-6 combines with J gene TRBJ2-6, with D maybe TRBD1 (6 bases). This CDR3 has 16 residues. Germline values: CDR1 SGHDT, CDR2 YYEEEE. CDR3 sequence reads: CASSWGRISGANGLTF. The CDR3 coding sequence is TGTGCCAGCAGCTGGGGGCGAATCTCTGGGGCCAACGGCCTGACTTTC.

A few counts support this clone. The chain joins TRBV30 to TRBJ1-4; TRBD1 matches at 10 bases. With V trimmed by 1 base and J by 8 bases, 4 bases remained unmatched. Germline CDR1 is GTSNPN and CDR2 is SVGIG (reference sequence). The CDR3 has 14 amino acids. CDR3 DNA: TGTGCCTGGAGTGGGGGGGACAGGGGAGAAAAACTGTTTTTT. Its protein product is CAWSGGDRGEKLFF.

V gene TRBV21-1 combines with J gene TRBJ2-7; TRBD1 is taken as the D call from the table, unchecked against the DNA. TRBV21-1 is tagged as a pseudogene. The CDR3 loop spans 18 amino acids. The CDR3 protein is CASSKVSALEGVCHEQYF. CDR3 sequence (DNA): TGTGCCAGCAGCAAAGTGTCAGCCTTAGAAGGGGTCTGCCACGAGCAGTACTTC.

The chain joins TRBV13 to TRBJ2-3; D possibly corresponds to TRBD2 (8 bases). Germline V lookup: CDR1 PRHDT, CDR2 FYEKMQ (reference sequence). CDR3 size: 16 residues. V shed 2 bases and J shed 3 bases, with 15 bases lying between them. The chain's CDR3 is CASSLRAGGQTDTQYF. CDR3 DNA: TGTGCCAGCAGCTTACGGGCGGGGGGACAGACAGATACGCAGTATTTT.

The chain couples TRBV9 to TRBJ2-7; 13 positions agree with TRBD2. Germline trimming cut 3 bases from V and 6 bases from J; bases unmatched to any gene: 3. Germline CDR1 is SGDLS and CDR2 is YYNGEE. The CDR3 extends over 14 amino acids. The CDR3 DNA sequence: TGTGCCAGCAGCGCGACTAGCGGGAGGCGCGAGCAGTACTTC. Its translation: CASSATSGRREQYF. The full variable domain, rest sourced from reference TRBV9 and TRBJ2-7, is DSGVTQTPKHLITATGQRVTLRCSPRSGDLSVYWYQQSLDQGLQFLIQYYNGEERAKGNILERFSAQQFPDLHSELNLSSLELGDSALYFCASSATSGRREQYFGPGTRLTVT.

The rearrangement joins TRBV19 to TRBJ2-7, with 9 bases fitting TRBD2. After removal of 5 bases from V and 3 bases from J, the junction contained 8 bases not matched to a gene. The CDR3 loop spans 15 amino acids. CDR1 is LNHDA and CDR2 is SQIVND in the germline V gene (reference sequence). Here the CDR3 reads CASSFGSGGIYEQYF. CDR3 nucleotide sequence: TGTGCCAGTAGTTTCGGTAGCGGGGGAATCTACGAGCAGTACTTC.

The V and J genes are TRBV6-8 and TRBJ2-6, with a possible D match to TRBD1 (5 bases). The CDR3 totals 18 residues. Trimming removed 8 bases from V and 0 bases from J, with 20 bases in between. The germline CDR1 and CDR2 sequences are MNHGY and SAAAGT. CDR3 in amino acids: CASRRKTVVVSGANVLTF. The CDR3 DNA sequence: TGTGCCAGCCGCCGAAAGACAGTTGTCGTCTCTGGGGCCAACGTCCTGACTTTC.

This chain connects TRBV2 to TRBJ2-7; D possibly corresponds to TRBD1 (6 bases). From germline, CDR1 is SNHLY and CDR2 FYNNEI. The CDR3 has 12 amino acids. V lost 7 bases and J 5 bases, leaving 12 bases between the germline ends. The CDR3 DNA follows: TGTGCCAGCATTTCTGGGGGCCACGAGCAGTACTTC. Translated: CASISGGHEQYF.

The chain is built from TRBV19 and TRBJ1-2; D is undetermined. The CDR3 length is 14 residues. The V end lost 8 bases, the J end lost 4 bases, and 17 bases lay between the germline ends. Germline V gene sequence: CDR1 LNHDA, CDR2 SQIVND (reference sequence). DNA for the CDR3: TGTGCCAGTCAGTCGGCGAGGCAGCCCTATGGCTACACCTTC. As protein: CASQSARQPYGYTF.

The V gene is TRBV7-2, the J gene TRBJ2-5; 14 bases are a match to TRBD2. V trimming: 3 bases; J trimming: 5 bases; junction bases outside the gene matches: 5. CDR3 length: 16 residues. Germline V gives CDR1 SGHTA, CDR2 FQGNSA. The CDR3 region is CASSFRLAGGPETQYF. In DNA, the CDR3 is TGTGCCAGCAGCTTCAGACTAGCGGGGGGGCCGGAGACCCAGTACTTC.

The rearrangement links TRBV30 to TRBJ2-1, with a weak D call TRBD2 (6 bases). The germline V and J ends were trimmed by 5 bases and 8 bases, with 7 bases remaining between them. CDR1 is GTSNPN and CDR2 is SVGIG in the germline V gene (reference sequence). This CDR3 contains 10 residues. CDR3 bases: TGTGCCTGGGGGAGGTATGAGCAGTTCTTC. It specifies CAWGRYEQFF.

The chain is built from TRBV6-5 and TRBJ1-6; no definite D call. CDR1 is MNHEY, CDR2 SVGAGI, per germline. The CDR3 length is 13 residues. V was cut by 0 bases and J by 7 bases, with 4 bases left in between. CDR3 sequence reads: CASSYSQNSPLHF. The CDR3 DNA is TGTGCCAGCAGTTACTCCCAGAATTCACCCCTCCACTTT.

The sample holds one count of this clone. The V gene is TRBV19, the J gene TRBJ1-3; D is possibly TRBD1 (6 bases). Trimming pared 4 bases from V and 1 base from J, leaving 11 bases between. This CDR3 region has 15 residues. Germline values: CDR1 LNHDA, CDR2 SQIVND (reference sequence). The CDR3 DNA reads as TGTGCCAGTAGTACCGCCGACAGGTCTGGAAACACCATATATTTT. This encodes CASSTADRSGNTIYF.